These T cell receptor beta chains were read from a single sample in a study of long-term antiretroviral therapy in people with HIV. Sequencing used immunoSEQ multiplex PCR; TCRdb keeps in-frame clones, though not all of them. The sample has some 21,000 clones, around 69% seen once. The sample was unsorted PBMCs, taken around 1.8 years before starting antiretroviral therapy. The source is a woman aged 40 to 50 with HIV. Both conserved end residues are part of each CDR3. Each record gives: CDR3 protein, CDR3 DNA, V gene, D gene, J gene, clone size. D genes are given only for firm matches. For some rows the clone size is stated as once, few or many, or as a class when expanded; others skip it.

CDR3 protein: CASSISLPYEQYF
CDR3 DNA: TGTGCCAGTAGTATCTCGCTTCCCTACGAGCAGTACTTC
V gene: TRBV19
D gene: -
J gene: TRBJ2-7
clone size: -

CDR3 protein: CASSLTRGNFEAFF
CDR3 DNA: TGTGCCAGCAGCTTAACGAGAGGGAACTTTGAAGCTTTCTTT
V gene: TRBV7-2
D gene: -
J gene: TRBJ1-1
clone size: medium-sized

CDR3 protein: CASSRATGVWDSPLHF
CDR3 DNA: TGTGCCAGCAGCCGGGCGACAGGGGTGTGGGATTCACCCCTCCACTTT
V gene: TRBV11-2
D gene: TRBD1
J gene: TRBJ1-6
clone size: -

CDR3 protein: CASSVTSSSYEQYF
CDR3 DNA: TGTGCCAGCAGCGTGACTAGTAGCTCCTACGAGCAGTACTTC
V gene: TRBV11-3
D gene: -
J gene: TRBJ2-7
clone size: few

CDR3 protein: CASSPTSSSREQYF
CDR3 DNA: TGTGCCAGCAGCCCGACTAGCTCATCAAGAGAGCAGTACTTC
V gene: TRBV7-2
D gene: TRBD2
J gene: TRBJ2-7
clone size: -

CDR3 protein: CASSLVLGEKLFF
CDR3 DNA: TGTGCCAGCAGCTTGGTCCTGGGTGAAAAACTGTTTTTT
V gene: TRBV5-4
D gene: -
J gene: TRBJ1-4
clone size: few

CDR3 protein: CATRRGTEETQYF
CDR3 DNA: TGTGCCACCAGACGGGGTACGGAAGAGACCCAGTACTTC
V gene: TRBV15
D gene: -
J gene: TRBJ2-5
clone size: -

CDR3 protein: CASSPLGQGNTGELFF
CDR3 DNA: TGCGCCAGCAGCCCCCTGGGACAGGGAAACACCGGGGAGCTGTTTTTT
V gene: TRBV4-1
D gene: TRBD1
J gene: TRBJ2-2
clone size: -

CDR3 protein: CASSPSLGLAGPTDTQYF
CDR3 DNA: TGTGCCAGCTCCCCCTCACTTGGACTAGCGGGACCAACAGATACGCAGTATTTT
V gene: TRBV18
D gene: TRBD2
J gene: TRBJ2-3
clone size: -

CDR3 protein: CASGPRSSYNEQFF
CDR3 DNA: TGTGCCAGCGGCCCGCGGAGCTCCTACAATGAGCAGTTCTTC
V gene: TRBV27
D gene: -
J gene: TRBJ2-1
clone size: -

CDR3 protein: CASSILTGRGYTEAFF
CDR3 DNA: TGTGCCAGTAGTATCCTAACCGGGAGAGGATACACTGAAGCTTTCTTT
V gene: TRBV19
D gene: -
J gene: TRBJ1-1
clone size: -

CDR3 protein: CASSLFGGNQPQHF
CDR3 DNA: TGTGCCAGCAGTCTCTTCGGGGGCAATCAGCCCCAGCATTTT
V gene: TRBV6-6
D gene: -
J gene: TRBJ1-5
clone size: -

CDR3 protein: CASSSLTGTNEKLFF
CDR3 DNA: TGTGCCAGCAGTAGCCTGACAGGCACTAATGAAAAACTGTTTTTT
V gene: TRBV2
D gene: -
J gene: TRBJ1-4
clone size: -

CDR3 protein: CASSLRRWLQYGSGNTIYF
CDR3 DNA: TGTGCCAGCAGCTTGAGAAGGTGGTTGCAGTATGGCTCTGGAAACACCATATATTTT
V gene: TRBV5-6
D gene: -
J gene: TRBJ1-3
clone size: -

CDR3 protein: CASSNGDTLNTEAFF
CDR3 DNA: TGCGCCAGCAGTAACGGAGACACCCTGAACACTGAAGCTTTCTTT
V gene: TRBV4-3
D gene: -
J gene: TRBJ1-1
clone size: -

CDR3 protein: CASSLGGSVPGNTIYF
CDR3 DNA: TGTGCCAGCAGCTTAGGCGGTTCCGTCCCTGGAAACACCATATATTTT
V gene: TRBV11-3
D gene: -
J gene: TRBJ1-3
clone size: -

CDR3 protein: CASSSGTESYEQYF
CDR3 DNA: TGTGCCAGCAGCTCCGGGACAGAGTCCTACGAGCAGTACTTC
V gene: TRBV9
D gene: TRBD1
J gene: TRBJ2-7
clone size: once

CDR3 protein: CASSYSQGSSSPPHF
CDR3 DNA: TGTGCCAGCAGCTACTCACAGGGATCAAGCTCACCCCCCCACTTT
V gene: TRBV6-5
D gene: -
J gene: TRBJ1-6
clone size: once

CDR3 protein: CASSQITEPNTF
CDR3 DNA: TGTGCCAGCAGCCAAATTACAGAACCCAACACCTTC
V gene: TRBV14
D gene: -
J gene: TRBJ1-2
clone size: -

CDR3 protein: CASSIPGSPLYSGANVLTF
CDR3 DNA: TGTGCCAGTAGTATTCCAGGGTCTCCCTTATACTCTGGGGCCAACGTCCTGACTTTC
V gene: TRBV19
D gene: -
J gene: TRBJ2-6
clone size: -

CDR3 protein: CASSQVERGLQETQYF
CDR3 DNA: TGCGCCAGCAGCCAAGTGGAGCGGGGGCTCCAAGAGACCCAGTACTTC
V gene: TRBV4-1
D gene: TRBD2
J gene: TRBJ2-5
clone size: -

CDR3 protein: CASSIQGAGVNYGYTF
CDR3 DNA: TGTGCCAGTAGTATTCAAGGGGCAGGGGTGAACTATGGCTACACCTTC
V gene: TRBV19
D gene: -
J gene: TRBJ1-2
clone size: -

CDR3 protein: CASSLSEGVGYGYTF
CDR3 DNA: TGTGCCAGCAGCTTATCCGAGGGAGTAGGCTATGGCTACACCTTC
V gene: TRBV7-2
D gene: -
J gene: TRBJ1-2
clone size: -

CDR3 protein: CASSYGAGGFFYGYTF
CDR3 DNA: TGTGCCAGCAGTTACGGGGCAGGGGGCTTTTTCTATGGCTACACCTTC
V gene: TRBV6-5
D gene: TRBD1
J gene: TRBJ1-2
clone size: -

CDR3 protein: CASRGELLTDYEQYF
CDR3 DNA: TGTGCCAGCAGGGGTGAACTCCTAACGGATTACGAGCAGTACTTC
V gene: TRBV21-1
D gene: -
J gene: TRBJ2-7
clone size: once

CDR3 protein: CAWSVLTAYEQYF
CDR3 DNA: TGTGCCTGGAGTGTACTGACAGCCTACGAGCAGTACTTC
V gene: TRBV30
D gene: -
J gene: TRBJ2-7
clone size: few

CDR3 protein: CASSFVGTLEGEQFF
CDR3 DNA: TGTGCCAGCAGTTTTGTTGGGACGCTAGAAGGGGAGCAGTTCTTC
V gene: TRBV27
D gene: -
J gene: TRBJ2-1
clone size: -

CDR3 protein: CASSYGRGGYGNTIYF
CDR3 DNA: TGTGCCAGCAGTTACGGCCGTGGGGGGTATGGAAACACCATATATTTT
V gene: TRBV6-6
D gene: -
J gene: TRBJ1-3
clone size: few

CDR3 protein: CASRDGSNQPQHF
CDR3 DNA: TGCGCCAGCAGGGACGGTAGCAATCAGCCCCAGCATTTT
V gene: TRBV10-2
D gene: -
J gene: TRBJ1-5
clone size: -

CDR3 protein: CASSSIAPWNTGELFF
CDR3 DNA: TGTGCCAGCAGTTCCATCGCCCCATGGAACACCGGGGAGCTGTTTTTT
V gene: TRBV6-6
D gene: -
J gene: TRBJ2-2
clone size: -

CDR3 protein: CASSGSHASYEQYF
CDR3 DNA: TGTGCCAGCTCAGGCTCCCACGCATCCTACGAGCAGTACTTC
V gene: TRBV18
D gene: -
J gene: TRBJ2-7
clone size: -

CDR3 protein: CSAHRVEAFF
CDR3 DNA: TGCAGTGCTCACAGGGTTGAAGCTTTCTTT
V gene: TRBV20-1
D gene: -
J gene: TRBJ1-1
clone size: -

CDR3 protein: CASSVALAGVYNEQFF
CDR3 DNA: TGTGCCAGCAGCGTAGCCCTAGCGGGGGTTTACAATGAGCAGTTCTTC
V gene: TRBV9
D gene: TRBD2
J gene: TRBJ2-1
clone size: -

CDR3 protein: CASSKETKGHGSSGNTIYF
CDR3 DNA: TGTGCCAGCAGCAAAGAGACAAAAGGCCATGGGAGCTCTGGAAACACCATATATTTT
V gene: TRBV21-1
D gene: -
J gene: TRBJ1-3
clone size: -

CDR3 protein: CASSLGLAGGPDETQYF
CDR3 DNA: TGTGCCAGCAGCTTAGGGCTAGCGGGAGGGCCCGACGAGACCCAGTACTTC
V gene: TRBV7-9
D gene: TRBD2
J gene: TRBJ2-5
clone size: -

CDR3 protein: CASSSPGRVTEAFF
CDR3 DNA: TGTGCCAGCAGCTCTCCGGGGCGAGTGACTGAAGCTTTCTTT
V gene: TRBV5-4
D gene: -
J gene: TRBJ1-1
clone size: -

CDR3 protein: CASRPGHGPYEQYF
CDR3 DNA: TGTGCCAGCAGGCCGGGACATGGGCCCTACGAGCAGTACTTC
V gene: TRBV6-6
D gene: -
J gene: TRBJ2-7
clone size: -

CDR3 protein: CAWSPTLNINYGYTF
CDR3 DNA: TGTGCCTGGAGTCCCACTCTTAACATTAACTATGGCTACACCTTC
V gene: TRBV30
D gene: -
J gene: TRBJ1-2
clone size: few

CDR3 protein: CASSSRDGSYEQYF
CDR3 DNA: TGCGCCAGCAGCTCTCGGGACGGTTCCTACGAGCAGTACTTC
V gene: TRBV5-1
D gene: -
J gene: TRBJ2-7
clone size: few

CDR3 protein: CASSVTPGQAYEQYF
CDR3 DNA: TGTGCCAGCAGCGTAACACCGGGACAGGCCTACGAGCAGTACTTC
V gene: TRBV9
D gene: TRBD1
J gene: TRBJ2-7
clone size: -

CDR3 protein: CASSQTPRGSYNSPLHF
CDR3 DNA: TGCGCCAGCAGCCAAACTCCCCGAGGCTCCTATAATTCACCCCTCCACTTT
V gene: TRBV4-3
D gene: -
J gene: TRBJ1-6
clone size: -

CDR3 protein: CASSLRGTGELFF
CDR3 DNA: TGTGCCAGCAGCTTGAGAGGGACCGGGGAGCTGTTTTTT
V gene: TRBV7-7
D gene: -
J gene: TRBJ2-2
clone size: -

CDR3 protein: CASTISVSYEQYF
CDR3 DNA: TGTGCCAGCACCATTTCAGTTTCCTACGAGCAGTACTTC
V gene: TRBV28
D gene: -
J gene: TRBJ2-7
clone size: -

CDR3 protein: CAWSATEGPFYGYTF
CDR3 DNA: TGTGCCTGGAGCGCGACGGAGGGACCCTTCTATGGCTACACCTTC
V gene: TRBV30
D gene: -
J gene: TRBJ1-2
clone size: -

CDR3 protein: CASSRGGRDLNQPQHF
CDR3 DNA: TGTGCCAGCAGCCGGGGCGGACGGGACCTCAATCAGCCCCAGCATTTT
V gene: TRBV7-6
D gene: -
J gene: TRBJ1-5
clone size: -

CDR3 protein: CASSLAPNYGYTF
CDR3 DNA: TGTGCCAGCAGCTTGGCCCCTAACTATGGCTACACCTTC
V gene: TRBV5-5
D gene: -
J gene: TRBJ1-2
clone size: -

CDR3 protein: CASSSRSRERDTQYF
CDR3 DNA: TGTGCCAGCAGCTCTCGGAGCCGGGAAAGAGATACGCAGTATTTT
V gene: TRBV7-2
D gene: -
J gene: TRBJ2-3
clone size: -

CDR3 protein: CASSQETGAINYEQYF
CDR3 DNA: TGTGCCAGCAGCCAAGAGACGGGAGCTATCAACTACGAGCAGTACTTC
V gene: TRBV4-2
D gene: -
J gene: TRBJ2-7
clone size: -

CDR3 protein: CASSYSGLAAFF
CDR3 DNA: TGTGCCAGCAGTTACTCTGGGTTGGCAGCTTTCTTT
V gene: TRBV6-5
D gene: -
J gene: TRBJ1-1
clone size: -

CDR3 protein: CASSFTDSYEQYF
CDR3 DNA: TGTGCCAGCAGCTTTACAGACTCCTACGAGCAGTACTTC
V gene: TRBV7-6
D gene: -
J gene: TRBJ2-7
clone size: few

CDR3 protein: CASSEYEGRGREAFF
CDR3 DNA: TGTGCCAGCAGTGAATATGAAGGTCGGGGGCGGGAAGCTTTCTTT
V gene: TRBV25-1
D gene: -
J gene: TRBJ1-1
clone size: -

CDR3 protein: CAWSAGSNQPQHF
CDR3 DNA: TGTGCCTGGAGTGCGGGTTCCAATCAGCCCCAGCATTTT
V gene: TRBV30
D gene: -
J gene: TRBJ1-5
clone size: -

CDR3 protein: CASSVAPQREAFF
CDR3 DNA: TGTGCCAGCAGCGTAGCTCCGCAGCGTGAAGCTTTCTTT
V gene: TRBV9
D gene: -
J gene: TRBJ1-1
clone size: -

CDR3 protein: CASRDTGIQPQHF
CDR3 DNA: TGTGCCAGCAGGGATACAGGTATTCAGCCCCAGCATTTT
V gene: TRBV2
D gene: -
J gene: TRBJ1-5
clone size: few

CDR3 protein: CASSLSGVSGNTIYF
CDR3 DNA: TGTGCCAGCAGCCTAAGCGGGGTCTCTGGAAACACCATATATTTT
V gene: TRBV7-2
D gene: -
J gene: TRBJ1-3
clone size: few